These T cell receptor beta chains were read from a single sample in a study of beta chain features in type 1 diabetes. The method was immunoSEQ multiplex PCR; TCRdb's version includes in-frame clones alone and lacks a portion of them. The table lists 300,000 to 350,000 clones, around 9.3% of them singletons. The sequencing input was central memory CD4+ T cells from blood. All receptors come from a man aged 25-45 years with type 1 diabetes. CDR3s include the opening cysteine and the closing phenylalanine or tryptophan. D genes are given only for firm matches. Part of the rows lack a size; the others show once, few, many or a class for expanded clones.

cdr3_nt cdr3_aa v_call d_call j_call clone_size
TGTGCCAGCAGCCAAGATCGTAGCGGGGGGGCCGATACGCAGTATTTT CASSQDRSGGADTQYF TRBV4-2 TRBD2 TRBJ2-3 few
TGTGCCAGCCCCCCCTCAGGGGAGGCTAGCTCCTATAATTCACCCCTCCACTTT CASPPSGEASSYNSPLHF TRBV28 NA TRBJ1-6 few
TGTGCCTGGAGTGTCGGAGGGGGTCGGGAAAAACTGTTTTTT CAWSVGGGREKLFF TRBV30 NA TRBJ1-4 few
TGTGCCAGCAGCTTAGTGGGACAGATCACAGATACGCAGTATTTT CASSLVGQITDTQYF TRBV7-2 TRBD1 TRBJ2-3 NA
TGTGCCATCAGTGACGTCGGGACACCAATATCACCCCTCCACTTT CAISDVGTPISPLHF TRBV10-3 NA TRBJ1-6 few
TGTGCCAGCAGCTTTATTCTGAACACTGAAGCTTTCTTT CASSFILNTEAFF TRBV11-2 NA TRBJ1-1 NA
TGTGCCAGCAGCCCCGGGAGTAACACTGAAGCTTTCTTT CASSPGSNTEAFF TRBV6-6 NA TRBJ1-1 many
TGTGCCAGCAGCCCATGGACAGGGGGCGGCTATGGCTACACCTTC CASSPWTGGGYGYTF TRBV28 TRBD1 TRBJ1-2 many
TGTGCCAGCTCACCACGGGGACAGAGCTATGGCTACACCTTC CASSPRGQSYGYTF TRBV18 TRBD1 TRBJ1-2 few
TGTGCCAGCAGCGTAGGCGGGGGGGCCTTATCCCTGTATGAGCAGTTCTTC CASSVGGGALSLYEQFF TRBV9 TRBD2 TRBJ2-1 NA
TGTGCCAGCAGCTTTTTTTCCGGACGCCCGGGCTACGAGCAGTACTTC CASSFFSGRPGYEQYF TRBV5-4 NA TRBJ2-7 many
TGTGCCAGCAGTGTGCTAGCGTGGGACTCCTACAATGAGCAGTTCTTC CASSVLAWDSYNEQFF TRBV25-1 NA TRBJ2-1 NA
TGTGCCAGCAGTCCCTTTTCGACAGGGAAAGATGAAAAACTGTTTTTT CASSPFSTGKDEKLFF TRBV28 TRBD1 TRBJ1-4 NA
TGCGCCAGCAGCCCCCAGCAAGTCTCCTACAATGAGCAGTTCTTC CASSPQQVSYNEQFF TRBV5-1 NA TRBJ2-1 few
TGCGCCAAAACAGGACCCTACGAGCAGTACTTC CAKTGPYEQYF TRBV5-1 NA TRBJ2-7 once
TGCGCCAGCAGCCCGTTCGCTAGCACAGATACGCAGTATTTT CASSPFASTDTQYF TRBV5-1 NA TRBJ2-3 NA
TGTGCCAGCTCACCCGGGACAGTTTACTACGAGCAGTACTTC CASSPGTVYYEQYF TRBV18 TRBD1 TRBJ2-7 NA
TGTGCCACCAACGGAGTGAGACAGGGGCTCAATGAGCAGTTCTTC CATNGVRQGLNEQFF TRBV15 TRBD1 TRBJ2-1 NA
TGTGCCTGGAGTGTACTTATAGGAGAGACCCAGTACTTC CAWSVLIGETQYF TRBV30 NA TRBJ2-5 NA
TGTGCTAGTGGTTTTGGGGGGACAGGGAACGCTGAGCAGTTCTTC CASGFGGTGNAEQFF TRBV12-5 TRBD1 TRBJ2-1 few
TGTGCCTGGAGTGTCTCTAGCGGGGCCCAAGAGACCCAGTACTTC CAWSVSSGAQETQYF TRBV30 TRBD2 TRBJ2-5 few
TGCGCCAGCAGCCATGGACAGGGTGGAGACACTAAAGCTTTCTTT CASSHGQGGDTKAFF TRBV4-1 TRBD1 TRBJ1-1 once
TGTGCCAGCAGCCGCGGACAGGCAAGCTCTGGAAACACCATATATTTT CASSRGQASSGNTIYF TRBV7-2 TRBD1 TRBJ1-3 NA
TGTGCCAGCAGCTTACGGGGTGCTAATGAAAAACTGTTTTTT CASSLRGANEKLFF TRBV7-2 NA TRBJ1-4 NA
TGTGCCAGCAGCTCCCCGACTAGCGGGGAAGAGACCCAGTACTTC CASSSPTSGEETQYF TRBV5-4 TRBD2 TRBJ2-5 NA
TGTGCCAGCAGTTACTCCAGCCTTAGCAATCAGCCCCAGCATTTT CASSYSSLSNQPQHF TRBV6-5 NA TRBJ1-5 few
TGTGCCAGCAGCTTAGAACAGGGGACCTACGAGCAGTACTTC CASSLEQGTYEQYF TRBV7-2 TRBD1 TRBJ2-7 NA